This entry lists 26 T cell receptor beta chains sequenced from one sample in a study of OX40 agonist ivuxolimab in advanced cancers. Libraries were prepared through the immunoSEQ multiplex PCR assay. Not all clones reach the TCRdb copy of this immuneACCESS table, which keeps in-frame sequences only. Checked studies attribute under half of the gap to unresolved V genes and leave the rest unexplained. For this sample there are about 20,000 clones; 74% appear just once. Jointly, the top ten make up roughly a third of the sample. Specimen: CD4+ or CD8+ T cells sorted from blood, collected in a trial of the OX40 agonist ivuxolimab. The receptors stem from an adult with an advanced solid tumor such as melanoma, head and neck, liver or kidney cancer.

The chain has TRBV5-5 and TRBJ2-7; 10 bases match TRBD1. Germline CDR1 SGHKS, CDR2 YYEKEE (reference sequence). The ends lost 0 bases at V and 7 bases at J; junction bases unmatched: 4. The CDR3 has 14 amino acids. The CDR3, as DNA: TGTGCCAGCAGCTTGGAGGGACAGGGGTGGGAGCAGTACTTC. Protein: CASSLEGQGWEQYF.

V gene TRBV19 combines with J gene TRBJ1-5; the D gene is possibly TRBD1 (6 bases). With 1 base removed from V and 1 base from J, the gap between germline ends came to 11 bases. Germline CDR1 reads LNHDA; CDR2 reads SQIVND (reference sequence). The CDR3 contains 16 residues. DNA for the CDR3: TGTGCCAGTAGTATAGTCGGGGGCTGGAGCAATCAGCCCCAGCATTTT. Residues: CASSIVGGWSNQPQHF. The full variable domain, rest sourced from reference TRBV19 and TRBJ1-5, is DGGITQSPKYLFRKEGQNVTLSCEQNLNHDAMYWYRQDPGQGLRLIYYSQIVNDFQKGDIAEGYSVSREKKESFPLTVTSAQKNPTAFYLCASSIVGGWSNQPQHFGDGTRLSIL.

This chain links TRBV9 with TRBJ2-3, with 11 bases matching TRBD1. The CDR3 length is 16 residues. Germline lookup yields CDR1 SGDLS and CDR2 YYNGEE. J gave up 4 bases and V 0 bases, and 4 bases lay outside the gene matches. In DNA form, the CDR3 reads TGTGCCAGCAGCGTAGCGGGACAGGGGGAAGCAGATACGCAGTATTTT. Amino acid sequence: CASSVAGQGEADTQYF.

The chain has TRBV19 and TRBJ1-4, with 8 bases matching TRBD1. The CDR3 consists of 17 residues. CDR1 is LNHDA and CDR2 is SQIVND in the germline V gene (reference sequence). Trimming cost V 3 bases and J 4 bases; bases outside gene matches: 10. The CDR3 nucleotides are TGTGCCAGTAGTATGTCCCCGTTGGACAGGGTTAATGAAAAACTGTTTTTT. It translates to CASSMSPLDRVNEKLFF.

This chain connects TRBV7-8 to TRBJ2-1; 7 bases agree with TRBD1. Looked up from germline, CDR1 is SGHVS and CDR2 is FQNEAQ. The CDR3 is 12 residues long. Unmatched junction bases numbered 2, after V lost 5 bases and J lost 7 bases. Written as DNA, the CDR3 is TGTGCCAGCAGCCCGACAGGGAATGAGCAGTTCTTC. Protein: CASSPTGNEQFF.

The J gene is TRBJ2-3, the V gene TRBV6-5; 9 bases are shared with TRBD2. Germline CDR1 is MNHEY and CDR2 is SVGAGI. Trimming at V came to 3 bases and at J to 1 base, leaving 5 bases not matched to a gene. The CDR3 covers 16 residues. This CDR3 is CASSYRRLAGTDTQYF. The CDR3 DNA reads as TGTGCCAGCAGTTATAGAAGACTAGCGGGCACAGATACGCAGTATTTT.

The CDR3 nucleotides read TGTGCCAGCAGCTTAGGACAGCAAGAGACCCAGTACTTC. This codes for CASSLGQQETQYF. J is TRBJ2-5 and V is TRBV7-9, with D possibly being TRBD1 (5 bases). CDR3 length: 13 residues. V was cut by 1 base and J by 2 bases, with 5 bases left in between. CDR1 and CDR2 (germline): SEHNR, FQNEAQ (reference sequence).

The chain recombines TRBV5-4 with TRBJ1-2; D is possibly TRBD1 (5 bases). This CDR3 spans 14 amino acids. The germline V gene encodes CDR1 SGHNT and CDR2 YYREEE (reference sequence). Trimming stripped 6 bases from V and 5 bases from J, with 17 bases between. The CDR3 DNA reads as TGTGCCAGCATTGATGGGGCCCTGGGGTATGGCTACACCTTC. Encoded protein: CASIDGALGYGYTF.

The CDR3 loop is CASSVGGGISYEQYF. As DNA, the CDR3 is TGTGCCAGCAGCGTAGGGGGAGGGATCAGCTACGAGCAGTACTTC. V is TRBV9 and J is TRBJ2-7, with TRBD2 identical over 7 bases. This CDR3 has 15 residues. Germline trimming cut 0 bases from V and 3 bases from J; bases unmatched to any gene: 6. The V gene's germline CDR1 is SGDLS and CDR2 YYNGEE.

The V and J genes are TRBV6-5 and TRBJ1-1; tentative D call: TRBD1 (6 bases). With 7 bases removed from V and 5 bases from J, the gap between germline ends came to 20 bases. This CDR3 has 15 residues. The germline V gene encodes CDR1 MNHEY and CDR2 SVGAGI. This CDR3 is CASTSHREGGTEAFF. CDR3 DNA: TGTGCCAGCACCTCCCACCGGGAGGGGGGTACTGAAGCTTTCTTT.

This clone came up a few times. The V and J genes are TRBV6-5 and TRBJ2-3; 7 bases agree with TRBD2. From germline, CDR1 is MNHEY and CDR2 SVGAGI. The CDR3 extends over 14 amino acids. V lost 6 bases and J lost 2; bases outside the gene matches: 5. CDR3 DNA: TGTGCCAGCAGCCGCGGGGGACCCACAGATACGCAGTATTTT. Encoded protein: CASSRGGPTDTQYF.

The chain has TRBV27 and TRBJ1-5; D not certain. Germline-derived CDR1 and CDR2 are MNHEY and SMNVEV (reference sequence). V was clipped by 2 bases and J by 7 bases, with 6 bases between them. This CDR3 spans 12 amino acids. CDR3 sequence reads: CASSLQRQPQHF. CDR3 nucleotide sequence: TGTGCCAGCAGTTTACAAAGGCAGCCCCAGCATTTT.

This chain uses TRBV6-6 with TRBJ2-7, with 8 positions matching TRBD1. Per the germline V gene, CDR1 is MNHNY and CDR2 is SVGAGI (reference sequence). CDR3 size: 16 residues. The ends lost 0 bases at V and 6 bases at J; junction bases unmatched: 10. CDR3 in amino acids: CASSYSSRAGGAEQYF. CDR3 coding DNA: TGTGCCAGCAGTTACTCGAGTAGGGCAGGGGGCGCCGAGCAGTACTTC.

This sequence joins TRBV5-6 and TRBJ2-1, with no clear D. The CDR3 spans 13 residues. The V gene lost 0 bases and the J gene lost 8 bases, with 9 bases spanning the gap. Germline V gene lookup returns CDR1 SGHDT and CDR2 YYEEEE. In DNA, the CDR3 is TGTGCCAGCAGCTTGGGTTCTTCCCATGAGCAGTTCTTC. Translating it yields CASSLGSSHEQFF.

In this sample, this clone turned up once. This chain joins TRBV16 and TRBJ1-3, with TRBD1 matching over 9 bases. V lost 0 bases, J lost 4 bases, and 10 bases stayed unmatched. From germline, CDR1 is KGHSY and CDR2 FQNENV. The CDR3 runs 18 residues. The CDR3 sequence is CASSQSVTGGSSGNTIYF. CDR3 DNA sequence: TGTGCCAGCAGCCAATCGGTAACAGGGGGCTCGTCGGGAAACACCATATATTTT.

J is TRBJ2-7 and V is TRBV27; 10 nucleotides line up with TRBD2. V shed 6 bases and J 1 base; nucleotides not matched to a gene: 6. CDR3 length: 15 residues. Germline CDR1 and CDR2: MNHEY and SMNVEV (reference sequence). The CDR3 DNA reads as TGTGCCAGCAGCCGGAGGGGACTAGCGTCCTACGAGCAGTACTTC. Translation gives CASSRRGLASYEQYF.

This sequence joins TRBV6-5 and TRBJ1-6, with unresolved D. Germline V gene sequence: CDR1 MNHEY, CDR2 SVGAGI. This CDR3 region has 15 residues. With 0 bases removed from V and 7 bases from J, the gap between germline ends came to 10 bases. CDR3 loop: CASSYSTGSNSPLHF. The CDR3 DNA reads TGTGCCAGCAGTTACTCGACCGGGTCGAATTCACCCCTCCACTTT.

The chain links TRBV27 to TRBJ2-2; 8 bases align to TRBD2. The CDR3 contains 15 residues. Germline loops: CDR1 MNHEY, CDR2 SMNVEV (reference sequence). V lost 8 bases, J lost 0 bases, and 5 bases stayed unmatched. Here the CDR3 DNA reads TGTGCCAGCCAACGACTAGCGCCGAACACCGGGGAGCTGTTTTTT. Encoded protein: CASQRLAPNTGELFF.

This sequence joins TRBV2 and TRBJ1-1; D unclear. Germline values: CDR1 SNHLY, CDR2 FYNNEI. The CDR3 loop spans 15 amino acids. The V gene lost 3 bases and the J gene lost 3 bases, with 14 bases spanning the gap. The CDR3 protein is CASSEKGFGYTEAFF. CDR3 DNA sequence: TGTGCCAGCAGTGAGAAAGGTTTCGGGTACACTGAAGCTTTCTTT.

The gene calls are TRBV4-3 and TRBJ2-7; the D gene could be TRBD1 or TRBD2 (6 bases each). Germline V gives CDR1 LGHNA, CDR2 YSLEER. The CDR3 extends over 17 amino acids. V was trimmed by 0 bases and J by 2 bases, leaving 17 bases between them. CDR3 nucleotide sequence: TGCGCCAGCAGCCAAGATCACGGGGGACATCCTACCTACGAGCAGTACTTC. This encodes CASSQDHGGHPTYEQYF.

This clone has a single count. The chain joins TRBV29-1 to TRBJ2-3; 7 nucleotides align to TRBD2. Germline V gene data show CDR1 as SQVTM and CDR2 as ANQGSEA. The trim removed 2 bases at V and 10 bases at J, leaving 9 bases unmatched. This CDR3 has 13 residues. In nucleotides, the CDR3 is TGCAGCGTTGAAAGAGGGGAGGGCCTGGCGCAGTATTTT. This encodes CSVERGEGLAQYF.

The V call is TRBV4-1, the J call TRBJ2-3, with a weak D call TRBD2 (5 bases). The germline V and J ends were trimmed by 0 bases and 1 base, with 8 bases remaining between them. The CDR3 is 15 residues long. CDR1 and CDR2 (germline): MGHRA, YSYEKL. The CDR3 spells CASSQDNSGTDTQYF. CDR3 nucleotides: TGCGCCAGCAGCCAAGATAATAGCGGCACAGATACGCAGTATTTT.

The genes are TRBV5-1 and TRBJ2-1, with 7 nucleotides matching TRBD1. Germline loops: CDR1 SGHRS, CDR2 YFSETQ. There are 15 residues in the CDR3. The junction had 12 bases not matched to a gene; V was cut back by 4 bases and J by 8 bases. CDR3 protein: CASSPETGSLDEQFF. In DNA form, the CDR3 reads TGCGCCAGCAGCCCAGAGACAGGGTCGTTAGATGAGCAGTTCTTC.

The chain carries TRBV25-1 and TRBJ2-2; possibly TRBD1 or TRBD2 for D (5 bases each). Germline assignment: CDR1 MGHDK and CDR2 SYGVNS. This CDR3 region has 16 residues. Deletions cut 2 bases from V and 1 base from J, with 11 bases between. CDR3 DNA sequence: TGTGCCAGCAGTGAACCGGGGACGGTGAACACCGGGGAGCTGTTTTTT. Translation: CASSEPGTVNTGELFF. The full variable domain, its missing parts supplied by reference TRBV25-1 and TRBJ2-2, is EADIYQTPRYLVIGTGKKITLECSQTMGHDKMYWYQQDPGMELHLIHYSYGVNSTEKGDLSSESTVSRIRTEHFPLTLESARPSHTSQYLCASSEPGTVNTGELFFGEGSRLTVL.

Relative to its sample, this clone is medium-sized. This chain joins TRBV28 and TRBJ1-4, with TRBD1 identical over 8 bases. CDR3 size: 15 residues. The V gene's germline CDR1 is MDHEN and CDR2 SYDVKM. Trimming removed 4 bases from V and 7 bases from J; junction bases left unmatched: 8. This CDR3 is CASSSHRGIGEKLFF. As DNA, the CDR3 is TGTGCCAGCAGTTCCCACAGGGGGATTGGTGAAAAACTGTTTTTT.

The chain has TRBV18 and TRBJ1-5; possibly TRBD1 for D (5 bases). Trimming took 3 bases from V and 3 from J, leaving 15 bases between them. This CDR3 region has 16 residues. Germline assignment: CDR1 KGHSH and CDR2 LQKENI. The CDR3 DNA reads as TGTGCCAGCTCACCGAGTCAGGGACGATCCAATCAGCCCCAGCATTTT. Translated: CASSPSQGRSNQPQHF.